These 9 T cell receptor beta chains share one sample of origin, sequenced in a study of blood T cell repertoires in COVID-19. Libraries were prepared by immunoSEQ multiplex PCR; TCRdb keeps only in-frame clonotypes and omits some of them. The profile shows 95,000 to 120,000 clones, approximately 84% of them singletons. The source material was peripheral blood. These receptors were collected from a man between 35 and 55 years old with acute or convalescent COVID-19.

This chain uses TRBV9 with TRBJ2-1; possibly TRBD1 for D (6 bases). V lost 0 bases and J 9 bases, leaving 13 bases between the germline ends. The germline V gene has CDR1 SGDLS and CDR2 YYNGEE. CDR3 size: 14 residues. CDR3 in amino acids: CASSVGQAVSEQFF. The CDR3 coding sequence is TGTGCCAGCAGCGTAGGACAGGCGGTCAGTGAGCAGTTCTTC.

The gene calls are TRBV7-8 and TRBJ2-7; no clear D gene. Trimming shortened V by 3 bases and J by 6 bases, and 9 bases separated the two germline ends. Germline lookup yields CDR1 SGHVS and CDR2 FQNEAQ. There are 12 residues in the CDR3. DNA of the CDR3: TGTGCCAGCAGCTTCGGTCCCTCCGAGCAGTACTTC. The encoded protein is CASSFGPSEQYF.

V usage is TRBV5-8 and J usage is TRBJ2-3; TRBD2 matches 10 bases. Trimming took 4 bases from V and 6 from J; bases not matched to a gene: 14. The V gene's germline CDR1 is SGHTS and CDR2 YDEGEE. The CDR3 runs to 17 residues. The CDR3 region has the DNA TGTGCCAGCAGCACGGAGCGGGGGGGCCTCTTAATGGATACGCAGTATTTT. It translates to CASSTERGGLLMDTQYF.

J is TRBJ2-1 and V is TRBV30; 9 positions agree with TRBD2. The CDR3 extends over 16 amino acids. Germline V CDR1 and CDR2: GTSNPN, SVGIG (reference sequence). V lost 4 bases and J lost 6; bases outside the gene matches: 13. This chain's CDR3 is CAWIWGASGGPNEQFF. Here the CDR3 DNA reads TGTGCCTGGATTTGGGGGGCGAGCGGGGGGCCCAATGAGCAGTTCTTC.

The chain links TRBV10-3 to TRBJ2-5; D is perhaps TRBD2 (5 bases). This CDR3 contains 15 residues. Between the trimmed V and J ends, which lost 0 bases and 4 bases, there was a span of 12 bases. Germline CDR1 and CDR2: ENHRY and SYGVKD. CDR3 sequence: CAISESSLAGETQYF. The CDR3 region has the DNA TGTGCCATCAGTGAGTCGTCGTTGGCGGGAGAGACCCAGTACTTC.

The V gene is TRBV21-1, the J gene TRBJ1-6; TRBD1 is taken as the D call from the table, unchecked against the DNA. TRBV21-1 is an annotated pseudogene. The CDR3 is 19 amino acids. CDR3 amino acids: CASSKTCAKPGQGNSPLHF. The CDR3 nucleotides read TGTGCCAGCAGCAAAACCTGTGCAAAACCGGGACAGGGGAATTCACCCCTCCACTTT.

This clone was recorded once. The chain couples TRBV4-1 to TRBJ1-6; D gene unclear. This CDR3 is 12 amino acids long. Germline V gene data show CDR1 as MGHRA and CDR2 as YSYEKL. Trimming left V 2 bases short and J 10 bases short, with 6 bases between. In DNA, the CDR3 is TGCGCCAGCAGCCAAATCTCCTCACCCCTCCACTTT. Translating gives CASSQISSPLHF.

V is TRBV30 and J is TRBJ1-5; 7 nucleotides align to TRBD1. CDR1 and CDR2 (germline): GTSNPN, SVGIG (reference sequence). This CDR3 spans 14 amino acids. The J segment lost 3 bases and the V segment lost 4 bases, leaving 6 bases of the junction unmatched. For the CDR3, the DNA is TGTGCCTGGAAAAATACAGGGGTCAATCAGCCCCAGCATTTT. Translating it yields CAWKNTGVNQPQHF.

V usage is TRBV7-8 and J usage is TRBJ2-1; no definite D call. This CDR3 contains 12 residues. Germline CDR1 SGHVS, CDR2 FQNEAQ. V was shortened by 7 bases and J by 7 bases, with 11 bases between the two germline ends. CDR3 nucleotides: TGTGCCAGCAACCGGAACAATAATGAGCAGTTCTTC. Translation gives CASNRNNNEQFF.